The 30 T cell receptor beta chains reported below all come from one sample, sequenced in a study of neurological immune-mediated disorders. TCRdb redid the calling of the 5' RACE reads with MiXCR, one entry per CDR3 protein. The table has more than 15,000 distinct CDR3 sequences, 3.5% seen once. Sequenced sample: CD8+ T cells from blood. The receptors here all came from a woman aged 35 to 49 in good health.

Many counts were recorded for this clonotype. The V gene is TRBV12-3 or TRBV12-4, the J gene TRBJ2-7, with a weak D call TRBD2 (5 bases). V was pared by 5 bases and J by 5 bases, with 10 bases between. This CDR3 is built from 12 residues. The CDR3 here is CASSPTSNEQYF. The CDR3 DNA sequence: TGTGCCAGCAGTCCCACTAGTAACGAGCAGTACTTC.

This clonotype has at least ten counts. V gene TRBV5-1 combines with J gene TRBJ2-2, with 13 bases that match TRBD2. CDR1 is SGHRS and CDR2 is YFSETQ in the germline V gene. This CDR3 has 18 residues. The ends lost 0 bases at V and 1 base at J; junction bases unmatched: 3. The CDR3 nucleotides read TGCGCCAGCAGCTTGGGGACTAGCGGGAGAAGGAACACCGGGGAGCTGTTTTTT. Its protein is CASSLGTSGRRNTGELFF.

This clonotype was observed at least ten times. This sequence joins TRBV7-2 and TRBJ2-1, with TRBD2 matching 8 bases. Germline CDR1 and CDR2: SGHTA and FQGNSA. V was pared by 2 bases and J by 1 base, with 10 bases of the junction left unmatched. The CDR3 loop spans 18 amino acids. The CDR3: CASSLIPSGSGSYNEQFF. DNA for the CDR3: TGTGCCAGCAGCTTAATCCCCAGCGGGAGCGGGTCCTACAATGAGCAGTTCTTC. The whole variable domain, remainder taken from reference TRBV7-2 and TRBJ2-1, is GAGVSQSPSNKVTEKGKDVELRCDPISGHTALYWYRQSLGQGLEFLIYFQGNSAPDKSGLPSDRFSAERTGGSVSTLTIQRTQQEDSAVYLCASSLIPSGSGSYNEQFFGPGTRLTVL.

The sample holds many counts of this clonotype. The chain links TRBV5-1 to TRBJ2-7; maybe TRBD1 (5 bases). V lost 4 bases and J lost 4, with 15 bases in between. Germline assignment: CDR1 SGHRS and CDR2 YFSETQ. The CDR3 sequence is 14 residues long. The CDR3 reads CASSPDGHEYEQYF. CDR3 coding DNA: TGCGCCAGCAGCCCAGACGGACACGAATACGAGCAGTACTTC.

This chain connects TRBV24-1 to TRBJ2-3; TRBD2 matches at 8 bases. V lost 8 bases to trimming and J lost 5 bases; unmatched junction nucleotides: 11. This CDR3 is built from 15 residues. CDR1 is KGHDR and CDR2 is SFDVKD in the germline V gene. The CDR3 sequence is CATTAGMSGRDTQYF. DNA of the CDR3: TGTGCCACCACTGCGGGGATGAGCGGGAGAGATACGCAGTATTTT.

This clonotype was detected many times. V usage is TRBV6-6 and J usage is TRBJ1-2; no clear D gene. Trimming took 2 bases from V and 7 from J, leaving 11 bases between them. Germline lookup yields CDR1 MNHNY and CDR2 SVGAGI (reference sequence). The CDR3 consists of 13 residues. The CDR3 here is CASSYQEDAGYTF. The DNA of the CDR3 is TGTGCCAGCAGTTACCAGGAGGATGCTGGCTACACCTTC.

This clonotype was observed many times. The gene calls are TRBV7-8 and TRBJ2-1; D is ambiguous. The CDR3 has 17 residues. Germline V gene data show CDR1 as SGHVS and CDR2 as FQNEAQ. Trimming left V 2 bases short and J 0 bases short, with 14 bases between. CDR3 region: CASSLRAVGSSYNEQFF. CDR3 coding DNA: TGTGCCAGCAGCTTACGGGCAGTCGGATCCTCCTACAATGAGCAGTTCTTC.

This clonotype was counted at least ten times. The CDR3 sequence: CASSQGQGPPLHF. In nucleotides, the CDR3 is TGTGCCAGCAGCCAAGGACAGGGGCCACCCCTCCACTTT. The chain has TRBV6-5 and TRBJ1-6; 9 bases agree with TRBD1. V lost 6 bases to trimming and J lost 11 bases; unmatched junction nucleotides: 5. The CDR3 runs 13 residues. Looked up from germline, CDR1 is MNHEY and CDR2 is SVGAGI.

In its sample, this clonotype was seen many times. J is TRBJ1-1 and V is TRBV28, with unresolved D. V lost 4 bases, J lost 1 base, and 7 bases lay in between. The germline gives CDR1 MDHEN, CDR2 SYDVKM. CDR3 length: 13 residues. CDR3 nucleotide sequence: TGTGCCAGCAGTTCCCAGTCGAACACTGAAGCTTTCTTT. Encoded protein: CASSSQSNTEAFF.

This clonotype showed up many times. The chain recombines TRBV5-1 with TRBJ2-3; possible D gene TRBD2, 6 bases. The CDR3 contains 15 residues. CDR1 and CDR2 from the germline V gene are SGHRS and YFSETQ. The V end was cut by 4 bases, the J end by 3 bases, with 15 bases between. The CDR3 DNA follows: TGCGCCAGCAGCGAGGGGTTCGGGGGAACAGATACGCAGTATTTT. Protein sequence: CASSEGFGGTDTQYF.

The sample holds many counts of this clonotype. The chain is built from TRBV12-3 or TRBV12-4 and TRBJ2-2; 9 positions match TRBD2. The CDR3 totals 17 residues. V lost 6 bases and J lost 3; bases outside the gene matches: 11. CDR3 residues: CASSRGLALQDTGELFF. The CDR3 region has the DNA TGTGCCAGCAGCCGAGGACTAGCGCTTCAGGACACCGGGGAGCTGTTTTTT.

This clonotype occurred many times. This chain joins TRBV15 and TRBJ1-5; D not resolved. The CDR3 runs to 16 residues. Germline V CDR1 and CDR2: LNHNV, YYDKDF (reference sequence). The V and J ends lost 1 base and 0 bases respectively, with 10 bases between them. CDR3 DNA sequence: TGTGCCACCAGCAGAGGCCGTCTAAATAGCAATCAGCCCCAGCATTTT. It yields the protein CATSRGRLNSNQPQHF.

This clonotype appeared many times. The CDR3 DNA is TGTGCCAGCAGGACGGGAGACCCCTACAATGAGCAGTTCTTC. This translates into CASRTGDPYNEQFF. The rearrangement links TRBV12-3 or TRBV12-4 to TRBJ2-1, with D perhaps TRBD2 (6 bases). Trimming took off 6 bases at V and 2 bases at J, with 11 bases between the two ends. The CDR3 contains 14 residues.

This clonotype was recorded many times. This chain uses TRBV5-6 with TRBJ2-1; D may be TRBD1 or TRBD2 (5 bases each). This CDR3 spans 13 amino acids. Per the germline V gene, CDR1 is SGHDT and CDR2 is YYEEEE. Trimming pared 4 bases from V and 4 bases from J, leaving 9 bases between. Written as DNA, the CDR3 is TGTGCCAGCAGCCCGGGACGTTACAATGAGCAGTTCTTC. Protein sequence: CASSPGRYNEQFF.

This clonotype was seen at least ten times. J is TRBJ2-1 and V is TRBV7-8; D is possibly TRBD1 (5 bases). V was cut by 2 bases and J by 3 bases, with 8 bases left in between. The CDR3 consists of 14 residues. From germline, CDR1 is SGHVS and CDR2 FQNEAQ. CDR3 sequence (DNA): TGTGCCAGCAGCTTAAGGGGCTACTACAATGAGCAGTTCTTC. It translates to CASSLRGYYNEQFF. Full variable domain (missing parts from reference TRBV7-8 and TRBJ2-1): GAGVSQSPRYKVAKRGQDVALRCDPISGHVSLFWYQQALGQGPEFLTYFQNEAQLDKSGLPSDRFFAERPEGSVSTLKIQRTQQEDSAVYLCASSLRGYYNEQFFGPGTRLTVL.

This clonotype showed up many times. V and J are TRBV7-3 and TRBJ1-2; D is uncertain. The CDR3 has 14 amino acids. In germline, CDR1 is SGHTA, CDR2 FQGTGA. With 5 bases removed from V and 4 bases from J, the gap between germline ends came to 14 bases. CDR3 nucleotides: TGTGCCAGCAGCATGCCAGAGGATGGCTATGGCTACACCTTC. It specifies CASSMPEDGYGYTF.

This clonotype was seen at least ten times. The chain employs TRBV12-3 or TRBV12-4 and TRBJ2-7, with 16 bases fitting TRBD2. The CDR3 sequence is 16 residues long. V was pared by 7 bases and J by 6 bases, with 9 bases of the junction left unmatched. CDR3 nucleotide sequence: TGTGCCAGCACGGGACTAGCGGGAGGGAGACGCGGCGAGCAGTACTTC. Translating gives CASTGLAGGRRGEQYF.

This clonotype has ten or more counts. V and J are TRBV7-9 and TRBJ2-2; possible D gene TRBD1, 6 bases. Between the trimmed V and J ends, which lost 5 bases and 2 bases, there was a span of 12 bases. This CDR3 is built from 15 residues. The germline CDR1 and CDR2 sequences are SEHNR and FQNEAQ (reference sequence). The CDR3 nucleotides are TGTGCCAGCAGCCCGCGGACAGCAAACACCGGGGAGCTGTTTTTT. Protein product: CASSPRTANTGELFF.

Many counts were recorded for this clonotype. The genes are TRBV12-3 or TRBV12-4 and TRBJ1-2; no clear D gene. V lost 1 base, J lost 3 bases, and 12 bases lay in between. The CDR3 runs to 15 residues. DNA for the CDR3: TGTGCCAGCAGTTTAGGGATCGGGTCTTACTATGGCTACACCTTC. This translates into CASSLGIGSYYGYTF.

Many counts were recorded for this clonotype. The chain has TRBV4-3 and TRBJ2-6; tentatively, D is TRBD1 (6 bases). Trimming left V 1 base short and J 3 bases short, with 7 bases between. CDR3 length: 15 amino acids. Germline V gives CDR1 LGHNA, CDR2 YSLEER. CDR3 in amino acids: CASSQGQDGANVLTF. The CDR3 region has the DNA TGCGCCAGCAGCCAAGGACAGGATGGGGCCAACGTCCTGACTTTC.

This clonotype was detected ten times or more. V is TRBV2 and J is TRBJ2-5, with D possibly TRBD2 on 5 matching bases. Per germline, CDR1 SNHLY and CDR2 FYNNEI. Trimming cost V 4 bases and J 1 base, with 13 bases left between them. The CDR3 is made up of 15 amino acids. This CDR3 reads CASSVEVSGQETQYF. CDR3 bases: TGTGCCAGCAGTGTAGAAGTCAGCGGCCAAGAGACCCAGTACTTC.

There are many counts of this clonotype. V is TRBV11-1 and J is TRBJ2-7, with 7 bases aligning to TRBD1. The V gene end was trimmed by 3 bases and the J gene end by 2 bases; junction bases not matched to a gene: 7. The CDR3 consists of 15 residues. The germline V gene has CDR1 SGHAT and CDR2 FQDESV (reference sequence). The CDR3 region has the DNA TGTGCCAGCAGCTTGACCGGGACAGTAGCCTACGAGCAGTACTTC. This encodes CASSLTGTVAYEQYF.

This clonotype was counted ten times or more. This chain uses TRBV15 with TRBJ2-7; the D call may be TRBD1 or TRBD2 (6 bases each). The CDR3 is made up of 16 amino acids. The V and J ends lost 1 base and 4 bases respectively, with 17 bases between them. Germline V CDR1 and CDR2: LNHNV, YYDKDF (reference sequence). The CDR3 sequence is CATSRVIRGAKYEQYF. The CDR3, as DNA: TGTGCCACCAGCAGAGTTATAAGGGGGGCCAAATACGAGCAGTACTTC.

The table lists this clonotype with a few counts. The V and J genes are TRBV3-1 and TRBJ2-7, with D unresolved. Trimming shortened V by 5 bases and J by 2 bases, and 10 bases separated the two germline ends. From germline, CDR1 is LGHDT and CDR2 YNNKEL (reference sequence). The CDR3 covers 13 residues. The CDR3 loop reads CASSSETPYEQYF. Written as DNA, the CDR3 is TGTGCCAGCAGCTCAGAGACTCCCTACGAGCAGTACTTC.

Many counts were recorded for this clonotype. The chain carries TRBV28 and TRBJ2-7; D might be TRBD2 (5 bases). Germline-derived CDR1 and CDR2 are MDHEN and SYDVKM. The V end was cut by 2 bases, the J end by 1 base, with 15 bases between. The CDR3 length is 16 residues. In DNA form, the CDR3 reads TGTGCCAGCAGTTTACGAGGGCGGGTTCTTTCCTACGAGCAGTACTTC. Translating it yields CASSLRGRVLSYEQYF.

This clonotype was picked up many times. The genes are TRBV7-9 and TRBJ2-7, with a tentative D call TRBD1 (6 bases). Germline assignment: CDR1 SEHNR and CDR2 FQNEAQ (reference sequence). This CDR3 is 13 amino acids long. Trimming pared 7 bases from V and 3 bases from J, leaving 13 bases between. The CDR3 loop is CASNTGLGYEQYF. The CDR3 coding sequence is TGTGCCAGCAATACAGGGTTAGGCTACGAGCAGTACTTC.

Details on this clonotype: Being one base from a much bigger clone, this may be a read error. This sequence joins TRBV15 and TRBJ2-3, with TRBD2 matching 10 bases. Germline V gene data show CDR1 as LNHNV and CDR2 as YYDKDF (reference sequence). After removal of 2 bases from V and 3 bases from J, the junction contained 8 bases not matched to a gene. The CDR3 extends over 17 amino acids. CDR3: CATSRHPSSGRTDTQYF. The CDR3 region has the DNA TGTGCCACCAGCAGACACCCTTCTAGCGGGAGAACAGATACGCAGTATTTT.

This clonotype was found many times. The CDR3 DNA is TGTGCCAGCAGTTACGGGACCCCTGGACAGGGACCTTACGAGCAGTACTTC. This gives the protein CASSYGTPGQGPYEQYF. The chain employs TRBV6-5 and TRBJ2-7; 8 bases are shared with TRBD1. Germline CDR1 and CDR2: MNHEY and SVGAGI. This CDR3 has 17 amino acids. V trimming: 2 bases; J trimming: 4 bases; junction bases outside the gene matches: 13.

This clonotype was recorded many times. The chain recombines TRBV4-2 with TRBJ1-2, with a weak D call TRBD1 (6 bases). Germline CDR1 and CDR2: LGHNA and YNFKEQ. The CDR3 covers 15 residues. V lost 0 bases to trimming and J lost 7 bases, with 15 bases between them. For the CDR3, the DNA is TGTGCCAGCAGCCAAGATCTTGCCGGGGGCGCTGGCTACACCTTC. It is translated as CASSQDLAGGAGYTF.

This clonotype was detected many times. The CDR3: CASSLDVGGGRTDTQYF. CDR3 sequence (DNA): TGTGCCAGCAGCTTGGATGTGGGAGGGGGTCGCACAGATACGCAGTATTTT. The chain joins TRBV5-6 to TRBJ2-3; D possibly corresponds to TRBD2 (7 bases). The CDR3 has 17 residues. The ends were cut back, 0 bases at V and 1 base at J, with 15 bases in the middle. Germline CDR1 and CDR2: SGHDT and YYEEEE.